These T cell receptor beta chains were read from a single sample in a study of T cells expressing NK-cell markers. Following a re-call of the 5' RACE reads, TCRdb has one entry per CDR3 protein and lacks DNA. This listing includes 150,000 to 180,000 distinct CDR3 sequences. The sequencing sample was made of blood T cells: a sorted CD56 or NKG2C T cell subset, CD4+ or CD8+ T cells, or bulk PBMC T cells (not recorded which). These receptor sequences come from a woman between 50 and 59 years old in good health. CDR3s include the opening cysteine and the closing phenylalanine or tryptophan. The order of the fields is J gene, V gene, CDR3 protein.

J: TRBJ2-3; V: TRBV7-8; CDR3: CASSLVRASGGTDTQYF
J: TRBJ2-3; V: TRBV27; CDR3: CASSLELAGADTQYF
J: TRBJ1-4; V: TRBV27; CDR3: CASRSGTLPNEKLFF
J: TRBJ1-5; V: TRBV24-1; CDR3: CATSDLLRDGQGSNQPQHF
J: TRBJ2-2; V: TRBV27; CDR3: CASSRTSTGELFF
J: TRBJ2-1; V: TRBV7-9; CDR3: CASSLVTGLAVYEQFF
J: TRBJ2-7; V: TRBV29-1; CDR3: CSGIETPGDEQYF
J: TRBJ2-7; V: TRBV20-1; CDR3: CSASLGGPVSSYEQYF
J: TRBJ2-1; V: TRBV9; CDR3: CASSPSGPEQFF
J: TRBJ2-3; V: TRBV27; CDR3: CASSATSGIGDTQYF
J: TRBJ2-1; V: TRBV11-3; CDR3: CASSPPGLALNEQFF
J: TRBJ2-7; V: TRBV2; CDR3: CAKRRTESSYEQYF
J: TRBJ1-1; V: TRBV2; CDR3: CASSEFGSGANTEAFF
J: TRBJ2-7; V: TRBV12-3/TRBV12-4; CDR3: CASSSSVNEQYF
J: TRBJ2-3; V: TRBV7-9; CDR3: CASSEGLLYTDTQYF
J: TRBJ2-1; V: TRBV19; CDR3: CASSIDHREAFYNEQFF
J: TRBJ2-4; V: TRBV11-3; CDR3: CASSLEDRGGQNIQYF
J: TRBJ2-1; V: TRBV27; CDR3: CASSLYAGYNEQFF
J: TRBJ1-2; V: TRBV11-3; CDR3: CASSSRQGQDDNYGYTF
J: TRBJ2-1; V: TRBV7-9; CDR3: CASRPRDRYNEQFF
J: TRBJ2-1; V: TRBV7-8; CDR3: CASSLPGQREQFF